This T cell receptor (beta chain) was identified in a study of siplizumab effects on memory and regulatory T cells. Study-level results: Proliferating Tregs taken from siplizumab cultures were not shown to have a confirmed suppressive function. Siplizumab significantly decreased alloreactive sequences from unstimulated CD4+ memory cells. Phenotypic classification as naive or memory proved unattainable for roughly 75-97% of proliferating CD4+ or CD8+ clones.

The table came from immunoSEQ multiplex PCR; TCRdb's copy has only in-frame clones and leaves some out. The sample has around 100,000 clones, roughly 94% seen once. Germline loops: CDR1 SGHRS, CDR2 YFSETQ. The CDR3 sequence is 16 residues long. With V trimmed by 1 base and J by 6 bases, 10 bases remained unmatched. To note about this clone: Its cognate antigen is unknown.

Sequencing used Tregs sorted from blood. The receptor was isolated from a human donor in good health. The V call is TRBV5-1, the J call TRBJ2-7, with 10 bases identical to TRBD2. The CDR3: CASSLSPSGRASEQYF. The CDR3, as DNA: TGCGCCAGCAGCTTGTCACCCAGCGGGAGGGCCAGCGAGCAGTACTTC.